The source of this T cell receptor beta chain is a study of T cell responses to AZD1222 COVID-19 vaccine. The ends were cut back, 3 bases at V and 1 base at J, with 6 bases in the middle. Germline CDR1 is LGHNT and CDR2 is FRNRAP. The CDR3 extends over 13 amino acids. Study conclusions and caveats: Spike-specific TCR breadth and depth rose after two AZD1222 doses. The sample set comprised mostly white British donors with more females, and clonal diversity was possibly underestimated. Only five or six individuals given AZD1222 were seropositive at baseline. Variant regions that are unmutated are reportedly the target of nearly half of spike-specific TCRs.

Clones were read by immunoSEQ multiplex PCR, and TCRdb kept only the in-frame ones, dropping some. Of roughly 180,000 clones in the sample, more than 85% were seen once. Concerning this clone: Its antigen is currently unknown.

The clonotype was recovered from an adult who received the AZD1222 COVID-19 vaccine. The sample consisted of peripheral blood, taken 28 days after the second AZD1222 dose. The chain is built from TRBV12-5 and TRBJ1-2; D unclear. The CDR3 sequence: CASGFERNYGYTF. The CDR3 coding sequence is TGTGCTAGTGGTTTTGAGCGTAACTATGGCTACACCTTC.